The TCR beta chain under discussion was sequenced for a study of radiation and T cells in renal cell carcinoma. Clones were sequenced by immunoSEQ multiplex PCR, and TCRdb holds only the in-frame ones, with some missing. The sample lists fewer than 200,000 clones; about 88% were seen once. Trimming stripped 8 bases from V and 6 bases from J, with 10 bases between. The CDR3 consists of 11 residues. CDR1 is MDHEN and CDR2 is SYDVKM in the germline V gene. Noted time point: blood 4 weeks post-SBRT, at nephrectomy. This sample's treatment: 15 Gy SBRT to primary tumor, nephrectomy 4 weeks later. Nephrectomy followed 15 Gy stereotactic body radiation by 4 weeks. After SBRT, blood was collected at 2 and 4 weeks, plus baseline. Clear cell pathology was present in this patient's renal cell carcinoma.

The genes are TRBV28 and TRBJ1-2; D gene uncertain. The source material was blood, sampled from a patient whose treatment included radiotherapy and nephrectomy. The clonotype was recovered from a woman between 50 and 59 years old with renal cell carcinoma. The CDR3 reads CASSATHGYTF. CDR3 coding DNA: TGTGCCAGCTCGGCTACACATGGCTACACCTTC.